This T cell receptor beta chain stems from a study of shared clonotypes between healthy human individuals. Per the germline V gene, CDR1 is SGHRS and CDR2 is YFSETQ. The CDR3 has 16 amino acids. Trimming at V came to 4 bases and at J to 0 bases, leaving 9 bases not matched to a gene. Profiling relied on immunoSEQ multiplex PCR, and the TCRdb table lists in-frame clones only, not all of them. There are some 1.1 million clones in the sample; roughly 77% occur only once, and 0.7% to 0.95% lies in the top ten. This chain links TRBV5-1 with TRBJ2-5; 7 bases are a match to TRBD1. The TCR originated in a man aged 18 to 35 in good health. Some clones in this sample may be carry-over from other donors' samples. The sequenced sample consisted of memory CD4+ T cells from PBMCs. Subset described: CD45RA-negative fraction. The CDR3 is CASSAGTEPDQETQYF. The CDR3 coding sequence is TGCGCCAGCAGCGCCGGGACAGAACCCGACCAAGAGACCCAGTACTTC.